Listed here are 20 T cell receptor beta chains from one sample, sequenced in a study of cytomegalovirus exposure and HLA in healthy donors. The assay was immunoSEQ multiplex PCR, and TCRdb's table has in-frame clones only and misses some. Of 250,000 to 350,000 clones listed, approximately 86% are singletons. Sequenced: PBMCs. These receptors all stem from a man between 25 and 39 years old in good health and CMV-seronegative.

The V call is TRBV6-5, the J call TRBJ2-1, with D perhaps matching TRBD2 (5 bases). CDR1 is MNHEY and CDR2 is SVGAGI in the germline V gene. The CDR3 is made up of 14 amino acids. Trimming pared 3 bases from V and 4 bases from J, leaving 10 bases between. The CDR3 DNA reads TGTGCCAGCAGTTATGAGGGTCAGTACAATGAGCAGTTCTTC. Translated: CASSYEGQYNEQFF.

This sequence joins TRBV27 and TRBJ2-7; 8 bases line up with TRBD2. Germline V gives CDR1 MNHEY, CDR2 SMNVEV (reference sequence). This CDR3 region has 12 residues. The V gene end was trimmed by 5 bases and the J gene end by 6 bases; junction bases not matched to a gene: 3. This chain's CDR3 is CASSKTSVEQYF. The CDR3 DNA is TGTGCCAGCAGTAAGACTAGCGTCGAGCAGTACTTC.

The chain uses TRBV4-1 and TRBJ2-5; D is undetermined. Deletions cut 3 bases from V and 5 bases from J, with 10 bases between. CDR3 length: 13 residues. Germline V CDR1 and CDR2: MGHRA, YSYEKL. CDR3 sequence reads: CASSQPGRETQYF. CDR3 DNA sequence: TGCGCCAGCAGCCAGCCCGGTCGGGAGACCCAGTACTTC.

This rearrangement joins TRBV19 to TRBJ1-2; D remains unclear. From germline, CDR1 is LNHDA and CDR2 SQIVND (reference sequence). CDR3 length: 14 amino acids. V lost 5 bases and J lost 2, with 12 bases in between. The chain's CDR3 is CASSLLGENYGYTF. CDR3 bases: TGTGCCAGTAGTCTCCTGGGAGAGAACTATGGCTACACCTTC.

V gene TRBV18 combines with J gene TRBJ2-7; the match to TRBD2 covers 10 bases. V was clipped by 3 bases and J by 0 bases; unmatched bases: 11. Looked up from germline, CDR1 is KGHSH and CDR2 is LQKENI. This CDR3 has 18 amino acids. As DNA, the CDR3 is TGTGCCAGCTCACCTGGGGGCCTAGCGGGGGTCATCTCCTACGAGCAGTACTTC. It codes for CASSPGGLAGVISYEQYF.

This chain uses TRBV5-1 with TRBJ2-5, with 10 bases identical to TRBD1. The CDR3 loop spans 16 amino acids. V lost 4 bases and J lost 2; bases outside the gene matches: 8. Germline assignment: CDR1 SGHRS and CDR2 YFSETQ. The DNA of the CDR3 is TGCGCCAGCAGCGCGACAGGGGGCGCCGGTCAAGAGACCCAGTACTTC. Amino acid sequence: CASSATGGAGQETQYF.

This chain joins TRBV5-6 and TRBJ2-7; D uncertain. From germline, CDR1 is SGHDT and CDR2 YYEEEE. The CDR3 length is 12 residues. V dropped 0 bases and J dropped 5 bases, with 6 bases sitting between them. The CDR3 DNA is TGTGCCAGCAGCTTGGGAGATAACGAGCAGTACTTC. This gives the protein CASSLGDNEQYF.

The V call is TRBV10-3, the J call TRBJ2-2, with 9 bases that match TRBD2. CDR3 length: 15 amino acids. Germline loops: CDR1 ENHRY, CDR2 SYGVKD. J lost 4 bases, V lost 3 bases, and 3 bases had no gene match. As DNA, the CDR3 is TGTGCCATCAGTGATGGCGGGGGGGGCACCGGGGAGCTGTTTTTT. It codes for CAISDGGGGTGELFF.

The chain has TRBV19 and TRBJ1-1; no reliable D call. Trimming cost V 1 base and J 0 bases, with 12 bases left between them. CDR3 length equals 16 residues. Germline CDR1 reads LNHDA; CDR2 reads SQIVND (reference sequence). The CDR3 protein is CASSIGAGNMNTEAFF. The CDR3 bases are TGTGCCAGTAGTATAGGAGCGGGTAACATGAACACTGAAGCTTTCTTT.

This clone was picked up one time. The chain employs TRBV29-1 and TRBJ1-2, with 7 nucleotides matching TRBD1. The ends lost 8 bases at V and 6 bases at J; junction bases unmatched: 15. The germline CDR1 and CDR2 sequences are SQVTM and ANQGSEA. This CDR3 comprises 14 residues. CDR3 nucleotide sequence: TGCAGCTCTAGAAACCAGGGGGACCGGGATGGCTACACCTTC. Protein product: CSSRNQGDRDGYTF.

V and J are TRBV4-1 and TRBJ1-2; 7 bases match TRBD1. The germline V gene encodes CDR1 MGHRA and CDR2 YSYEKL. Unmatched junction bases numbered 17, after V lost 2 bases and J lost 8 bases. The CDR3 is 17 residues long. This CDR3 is CASSQSGGQEISWGYTF. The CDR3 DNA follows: TGCGCCAGCAGCCAAAGCGGCGGACAGGAGATTTCCTGGGGCTACACCTTC.

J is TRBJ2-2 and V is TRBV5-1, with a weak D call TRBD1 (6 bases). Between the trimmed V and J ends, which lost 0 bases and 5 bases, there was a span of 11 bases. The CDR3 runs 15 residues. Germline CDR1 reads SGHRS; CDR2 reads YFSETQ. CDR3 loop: CASSLDQGRTGELFF. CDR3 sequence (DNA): TGCGCCAGCAGCTTGGATCAGGGGCGAACCGGGGAGCTGTTTTTT.

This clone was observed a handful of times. DNA of the CDR3: TGCGCCAGCAGCCAAGATCCCAGCGGGGGGGCCGAGACCCAGTACTTC. Amino acids: CASSQDPSGGAETQYF. The chain is built from TRBV4-3 and TRBJ2-5, with TRBD2 identical over 10 bases. CDR1 and CDR2 (germline): LGHNA, YSLEER. The ends lost 0 bases at V and 5 bases at J; junction bases unmatched: 6. This CDR3 contains 16 residues.

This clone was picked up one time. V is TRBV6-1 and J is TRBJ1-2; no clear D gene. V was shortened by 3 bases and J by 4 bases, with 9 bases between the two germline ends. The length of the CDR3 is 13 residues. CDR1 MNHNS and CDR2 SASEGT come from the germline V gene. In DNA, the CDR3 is TGTGCCAGCAGTGAGAGGATCTCCTATGGCTACACCTTC. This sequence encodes CASSERISYGYTF.

The CDR3 here is CASSLTGTHQKEQYF. The CDR3 coding sequence is TGTGCCAGCAGCTTGACCGGGACTCACCAAAAGGAGCAGTACTTC. This rearrangement joins TRBV7-2 to TRBJ2-7, with TRBD2 as a possible D gene (6 bases). The germline gives CDR1 SGHTA, CDR2 FQGNSA. CDR3 length equals 15 residues. Trimming stripped 3 bases from V and 7 bases from J, with 19 bases between.

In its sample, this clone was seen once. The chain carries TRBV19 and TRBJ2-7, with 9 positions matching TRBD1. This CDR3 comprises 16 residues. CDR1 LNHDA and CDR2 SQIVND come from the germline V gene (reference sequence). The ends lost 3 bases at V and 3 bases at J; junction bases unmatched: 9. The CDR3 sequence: CASSISGTGYYYEQYF. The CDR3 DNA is TGTGCCAGTAGTATTTCCGGGACAGGGTATTACTACGAGCAGTACTTC.

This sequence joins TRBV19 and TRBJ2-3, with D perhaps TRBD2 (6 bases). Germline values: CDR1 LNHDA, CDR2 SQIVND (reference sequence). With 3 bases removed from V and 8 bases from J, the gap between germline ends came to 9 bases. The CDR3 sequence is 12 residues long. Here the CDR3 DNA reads TGTGCCAGTAGTATCGGGAGAGGTACGCAGTATTTT. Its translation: CASSIGRGTQYF.

The CDR3 loop is CASRTRVRGADTQYF. CDR3 coding DNA: TGTGCCAGCAGGACAAGGGTCAGGGGCGCAGATACGCAGTATTTT. The chain has TRBV6-5 and TRBJ2-3, with TRBD1 as a possible D gene (6 bases). The CDR3 consists of 15 residues. Germline V CDR1 and CDR2: MNHEY, SVGAGI. Trimming took off 6 bases at V and 4 bases at J, with 17 bases between the two ends.

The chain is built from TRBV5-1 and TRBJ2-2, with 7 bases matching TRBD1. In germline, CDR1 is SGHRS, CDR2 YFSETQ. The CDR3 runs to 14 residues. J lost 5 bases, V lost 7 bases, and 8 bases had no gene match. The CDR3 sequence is CASSRQGRTGELFF. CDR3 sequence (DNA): TGCGCCAGCTCGCGACAGGGTAGGACCGGGGAGCTGTTTTTT.

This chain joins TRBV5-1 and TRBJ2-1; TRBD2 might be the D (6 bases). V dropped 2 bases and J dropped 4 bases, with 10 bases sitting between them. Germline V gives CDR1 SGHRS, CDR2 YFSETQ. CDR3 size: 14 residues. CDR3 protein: CASSFGDFYNEQFF. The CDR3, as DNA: TGCGCCAGCAGCTTCGGGGACTTTTACAATGAGCAGTTCTTC.